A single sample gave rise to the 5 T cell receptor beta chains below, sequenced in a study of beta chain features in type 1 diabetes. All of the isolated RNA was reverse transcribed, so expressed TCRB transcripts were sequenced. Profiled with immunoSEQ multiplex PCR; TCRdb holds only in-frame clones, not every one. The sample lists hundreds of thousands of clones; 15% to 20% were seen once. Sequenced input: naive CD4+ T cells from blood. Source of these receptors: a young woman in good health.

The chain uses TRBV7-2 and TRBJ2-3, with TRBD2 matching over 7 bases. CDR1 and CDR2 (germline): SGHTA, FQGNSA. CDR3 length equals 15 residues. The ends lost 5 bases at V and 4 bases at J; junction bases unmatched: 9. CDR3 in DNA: TGTGCCAGCAGCCGCCGAAGCGGGATCCCAGATACGCAGTATTTT. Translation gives CASSRRSGIPDTQYF.

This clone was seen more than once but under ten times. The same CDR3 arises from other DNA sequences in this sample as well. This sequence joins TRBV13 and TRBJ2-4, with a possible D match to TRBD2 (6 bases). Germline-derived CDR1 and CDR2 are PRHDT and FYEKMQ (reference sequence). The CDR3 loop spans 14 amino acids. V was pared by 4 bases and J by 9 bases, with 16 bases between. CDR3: CASSYRLVGGIQYF. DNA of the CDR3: TGTGCCAGCAGCTACCGACTAGTAGGAGGCATTCAGTACTTC. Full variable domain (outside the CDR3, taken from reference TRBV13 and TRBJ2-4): AAGVIQSPRHLIKEKRETATLKCYPIPRHDTVYWYQQGPGQDPQFLISFYEKMQSDKGSIPDRFSAQQFSDYHSELNMSSLELGDSALYFCASSYRLVGGIQYFGAGTRLSVL.

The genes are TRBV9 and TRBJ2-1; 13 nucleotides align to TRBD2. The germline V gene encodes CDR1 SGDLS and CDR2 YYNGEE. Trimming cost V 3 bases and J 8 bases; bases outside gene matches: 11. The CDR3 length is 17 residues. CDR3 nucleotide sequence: TGTGCCAGCAGCGCCGCGGGACTAGCGGGATCAGGCTATGAGCAGTTCTTC. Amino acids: CASSAAGLAGSGYEQFF.

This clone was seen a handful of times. This CDR3 is CASSNRLITGELFF. In DNA form, the CDR3 reads TGTGCCAGTAGTAATCGACTAATCACCGGGGAGCTGTTTTTT. V is TRBV19 and J is TRBJ2-2; D is perhaps TRBD2 (5 bases). V lost 4 bases and J 4 bases, leaving 10 bases between the germline ends. From germline, CDR1 is LNHDA and CDR2 SQIVND (reference sequence). The CDR3 is 14 residues long.

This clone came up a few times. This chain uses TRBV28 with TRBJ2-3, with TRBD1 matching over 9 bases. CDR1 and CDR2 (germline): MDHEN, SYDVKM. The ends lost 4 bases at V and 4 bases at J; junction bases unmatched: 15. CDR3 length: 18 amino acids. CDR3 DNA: TGTGCCAGCAGTTCACCATCTCCGGGACAGGGAACTCCAGATACGCAGTATTTT. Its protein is CASSSPSPGQGTPDTQYF.